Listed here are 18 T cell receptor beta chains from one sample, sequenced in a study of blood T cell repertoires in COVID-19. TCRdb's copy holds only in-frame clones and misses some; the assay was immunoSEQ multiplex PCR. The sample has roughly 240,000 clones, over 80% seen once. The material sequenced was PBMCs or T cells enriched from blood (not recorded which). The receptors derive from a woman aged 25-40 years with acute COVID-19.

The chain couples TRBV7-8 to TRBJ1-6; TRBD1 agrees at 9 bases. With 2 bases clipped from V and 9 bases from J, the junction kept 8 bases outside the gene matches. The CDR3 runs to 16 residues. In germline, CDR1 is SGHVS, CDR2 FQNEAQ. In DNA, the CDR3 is TGTGCCAGCAGCTTACATTGGGGACAGGGAGGTTCACCCCTCCACTTT. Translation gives CASSLHWGQGGSPLHF. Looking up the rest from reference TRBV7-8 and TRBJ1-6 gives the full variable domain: GAGVSQSPRYKVAKRGQDVALRCDPISGHVSLFWYQQALGQGPEFLTYFQNEAQLDKSGLPSDRFFAERPEGSVSTLKIQRTQQEDSAVYLCASSLHWGQGGSPLHFGNGTRLTVT.

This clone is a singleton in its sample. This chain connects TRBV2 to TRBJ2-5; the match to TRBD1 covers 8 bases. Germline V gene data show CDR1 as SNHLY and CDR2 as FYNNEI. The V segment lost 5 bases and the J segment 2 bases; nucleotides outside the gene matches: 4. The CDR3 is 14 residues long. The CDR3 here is CASSKDREQETQYF. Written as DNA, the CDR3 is TGTGCCAGCAGTAAGGACAGGGAACAAGAGACCCAGTACTTC.

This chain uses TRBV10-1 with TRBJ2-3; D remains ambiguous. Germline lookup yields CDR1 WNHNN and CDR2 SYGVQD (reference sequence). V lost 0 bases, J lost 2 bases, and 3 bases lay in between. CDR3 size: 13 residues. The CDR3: CASSESNTDTQYF. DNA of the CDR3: TGCGCCAGCAGTGAGTCCAACACAGATACGCAGTATTTT.

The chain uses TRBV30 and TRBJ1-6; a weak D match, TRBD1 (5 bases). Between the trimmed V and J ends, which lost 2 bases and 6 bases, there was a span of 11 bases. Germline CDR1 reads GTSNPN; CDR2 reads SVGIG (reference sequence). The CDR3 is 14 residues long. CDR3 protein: CAWSRRQFNSPLHF. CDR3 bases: TGTGCCTGGAGTCGCAGACAGTTTAATTCACCCCTCCACTTT.

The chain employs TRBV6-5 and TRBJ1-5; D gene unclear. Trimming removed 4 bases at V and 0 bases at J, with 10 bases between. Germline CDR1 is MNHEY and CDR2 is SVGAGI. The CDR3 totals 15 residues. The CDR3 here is CASSLRGYSNQPQHF. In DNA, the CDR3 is TGTGCCAGCAGTTTAAGAGGTTATAGCAATCAGCCCCAGCATTTT.

The CDR3 loop reads CASSPPRGRWRDYGYTF. CDR3 nucleotide sequence: TGTGCCAGCAGCCCCCCGCGGGGGCGATGGCGTGACTATGGCTACACCTTC. The J gene is TRBJ1-2, the V gene TRBV3-1 (or the pseudogene TRBV3-2); tentative D call: TRBD1 (6 bases). The CDR3 extends over 17 amino acids. Trimming removed 4 bases at V and 3 bases at J, with 21 bases between. CDR1 and CDR2 (germline): LGHDT, YNNKEL (reference sequence).

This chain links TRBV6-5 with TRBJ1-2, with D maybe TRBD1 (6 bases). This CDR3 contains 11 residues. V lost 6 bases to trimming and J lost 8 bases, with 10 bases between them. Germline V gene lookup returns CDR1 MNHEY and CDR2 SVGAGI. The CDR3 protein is CASRTGWGYTF. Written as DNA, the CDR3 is TGTGCCAGCAGAACAGGGTGGGGCTACACCTTC.

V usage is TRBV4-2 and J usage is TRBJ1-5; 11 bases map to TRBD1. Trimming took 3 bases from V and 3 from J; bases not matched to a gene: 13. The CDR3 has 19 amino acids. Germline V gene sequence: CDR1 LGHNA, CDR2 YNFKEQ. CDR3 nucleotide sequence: TGTGCCAGCAGCCACAACCGGGACAGGGGGACTAAAGACAATCAGCCCCAGCATTTT. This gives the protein CASSHNRDRGTKDNQPQHF.

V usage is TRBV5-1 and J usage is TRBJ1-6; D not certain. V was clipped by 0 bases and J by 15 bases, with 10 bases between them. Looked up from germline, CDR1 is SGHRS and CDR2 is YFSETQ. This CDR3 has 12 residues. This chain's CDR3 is CASSLDESFLHF. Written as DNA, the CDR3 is TGCGCCAGCAGCTTGGACGAGTCATTCCTCCACTTT.

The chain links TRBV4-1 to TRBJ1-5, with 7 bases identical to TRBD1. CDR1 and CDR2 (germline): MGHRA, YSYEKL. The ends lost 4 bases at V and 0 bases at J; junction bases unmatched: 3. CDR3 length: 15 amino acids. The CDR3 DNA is TGCGCCAGCAGCCTAGACAGGGATAGCAATCAGCCCCAGCATTTT. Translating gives CASSLDRDSNQPQHF.

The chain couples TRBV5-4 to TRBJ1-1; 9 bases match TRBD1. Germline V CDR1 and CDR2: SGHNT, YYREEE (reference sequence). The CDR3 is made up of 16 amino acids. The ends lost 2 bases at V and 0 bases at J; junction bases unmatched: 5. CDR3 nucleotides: TGTGCCAGCAGCTTAGAACAGGGGGCACTGAACACTGAAGCTTTCTTT. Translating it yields CASSLEQGALNTEAFF.

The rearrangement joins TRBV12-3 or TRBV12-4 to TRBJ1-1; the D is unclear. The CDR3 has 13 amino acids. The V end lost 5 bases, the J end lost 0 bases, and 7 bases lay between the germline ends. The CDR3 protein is CASSKRMNTEAFF. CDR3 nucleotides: TGTGCCAGCAGTAAGAGAATGAACACTGAAGCTTTCTTT.

The CDR3 reads CASSQDTRSGNTIYF. CDR3 nucleotides: TGTGCCAGCAGCCAAGATACGCGCTCTGGAAACACCATATATTTT. The chain employs TRBV3-1 (or the pseudogene TRBV3-2) and TRBJ1-3; unclear D gene. V was clipped by 0 bases and J by 0 bases, with 6 bases between them. CDR3 size: 15 residues. CDR1 and CDR2 (germline): LGHDT, YNNKEL (reference sequence).

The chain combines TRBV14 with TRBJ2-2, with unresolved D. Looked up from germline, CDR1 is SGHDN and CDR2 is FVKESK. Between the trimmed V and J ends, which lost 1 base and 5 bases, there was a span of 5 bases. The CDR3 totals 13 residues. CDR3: CASSQGVTGELFF. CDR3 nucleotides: TGTGCCAGCAGCCAAGGTGTAACCGGGGAGCTGTTTTTT.

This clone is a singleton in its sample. The DNA of the CDR3 is TGCGCCAGCAGCTTGGGAGGGGACTTGGAGACCCAGTACTTC. This sequence encodes CASSLGGDLETQYF. The J gene is TRBJ2-5, the V gene TRBV5-1; D perhaps matches TRBD2 (6 bases). The V end was cut by 0 bases, the J end by 5 bases, with 11 bases between. The CDR3 loop spans 14 amino acids. Germline V gene lookup returns CDR1 SGHRS and CDR2 YFSETQ.

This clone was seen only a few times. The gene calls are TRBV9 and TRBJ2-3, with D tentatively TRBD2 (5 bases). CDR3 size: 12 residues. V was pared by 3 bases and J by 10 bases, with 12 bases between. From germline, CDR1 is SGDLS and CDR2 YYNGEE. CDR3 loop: CASSGGIEAQYF. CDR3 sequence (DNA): TGTGCCAGCAGCGGAGGGATTGAGGCGCAGTATTTT. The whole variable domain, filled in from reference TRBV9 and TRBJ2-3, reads DSGVTQTPKHLITATGQRVTLRCSPRSGDLSVYWYQQSLDQGLQFLIQYYNGEERAKGNILERFSAQQFPDLHSELNLSSLELGDSALYFCASSGGIEAQYFGPGTRLTVL.

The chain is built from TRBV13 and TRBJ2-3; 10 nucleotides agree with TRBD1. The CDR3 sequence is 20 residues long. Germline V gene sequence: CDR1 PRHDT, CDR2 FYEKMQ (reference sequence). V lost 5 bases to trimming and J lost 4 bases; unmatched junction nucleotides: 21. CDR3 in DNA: TGTGCCAGCAGCAGAGAGGGACAGGGGATAGTTAGCGGGGTTCCAGATACGCAGTATTTT. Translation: CASSREGQGIVSGVPDTQYF.

The CDR3 region is CASGPRLSRGEQYF. DNA of the CDR3: TGTGCTAGTGGTCCTCGACTGAGTCGAGGCGAGCAGTACTTC. The rearrangement joins TRBV12-5 to TRBJ2-7; D unclear. The germline V and J ends were trimmed by 5 bases and 6 bases, with 17 bases remaining between them. Germline V gene lookup returns CDR1 LGHNT and CDR2 FRNRAP. This CDR3 is 14 amino acids long.